This TCR beta chain is drawn from a study of T cell responses to AZD1222 COVID-19 vaccine. Using immunoSEQ multiplex PCR, the repertoire was profiled, and TCRdb retains in-frame clones only, with some absent. Of about 72,000 clones listed, roughly 91% were seen once; the top ten hold under 30%. Germline loops: CDR1 KGHSH, CDR2 LQKENI. V lost 2 bases and J lost 5; bases outside the gene matches: 2. The CDR3 is 14 residues long. The sequence was obtained from an adult in good health. The specimen comprised peripheral blood, sampled on day 0 of AZD1222 vaccination. The chain joins TRBV18 to TRBJ2-5; TRBD1 aligns across 10 bases. The CDR3 DNA is TGTGCCAGCTCACCAGAGGGACAGGGGGAGACCCAGTACTTC. Its translation: CASSPEGQGETQYF. Together with reference TRBV18 and TRBJ2-5, the CDR3 gives the full variable domain: NAGVMQNPRHLVRRRGQEARLRCSPMKGHSHVYWYRQLPEEGLKFMVYLQKENIIDESGMPKERFSAEFPKEGPSILRIQQVVRGDSAAYFCASSPEGQGETQYFGPGTRLLVL.